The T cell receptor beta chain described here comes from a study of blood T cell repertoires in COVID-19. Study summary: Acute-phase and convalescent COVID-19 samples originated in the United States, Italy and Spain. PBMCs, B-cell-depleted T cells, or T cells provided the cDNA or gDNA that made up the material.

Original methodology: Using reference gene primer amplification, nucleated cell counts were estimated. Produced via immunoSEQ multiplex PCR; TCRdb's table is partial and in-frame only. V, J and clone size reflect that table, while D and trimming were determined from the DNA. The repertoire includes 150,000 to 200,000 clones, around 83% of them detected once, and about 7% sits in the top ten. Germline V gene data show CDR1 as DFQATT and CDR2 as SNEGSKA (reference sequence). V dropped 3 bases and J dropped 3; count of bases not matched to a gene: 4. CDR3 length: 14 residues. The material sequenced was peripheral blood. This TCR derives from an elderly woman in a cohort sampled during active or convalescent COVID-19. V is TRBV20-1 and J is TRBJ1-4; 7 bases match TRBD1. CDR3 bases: TGCAGTGCTAGTTTCGGACAGGCTAATGAAAAACTGTTTTTT. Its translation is CSASFGQANEKLFF.